One and the same sample provided the 5 T cell receptor beta chains below, sequenced in a study of shared clonotypes between healthy human individuals. The table came from immunoSEQ multiplex PCR; TCRdb's copy has only in-frame clones and leaves some out. The sample carries 600,000 or so clones, roughly 98% recorded once. As defined, naive CD8 cells were CD45RO-negative and positively selected for CCR7, with terminally differentiated effector memory CD45RA+ cells excluded. Input material: naive CD8+ T cells sorted from blood. The receptors were gathered from a young man in good health.

Turning to this clone: Additional DNA sequences in this sample encode the identical CDR3. The V gene is TRBV9, the J gene TRBJ2-7; tentatively, D is TRBD1 (6 bases). The CDR3 covers 15 residues. The V gene's germline CDR1 is SGDLS and CDR2 YYNGEE. V was clipped by 0 bases and J by 2 bases, with 12 bases between them. CDR3 nucleotide sequence: TGTGCCAGCAGCGTAGGAGGGGGAGTCACCTACGAGCAGTACTTC. As protein: CASSVGGGVTYEQYF.

The chain joins TRBV23-1 to TRBJ1-1; tentative D call: TRBD1 (6 bases). TRBV23-1 is treated as an ORF (open reading frame) with a function not yet certain. V lost 4 bases to trimming and J lost 1 base, with 13 bases between them. The CDR3 is made up of 15 amino acids. The CDR3 protein is CASSRWGAPNTEAFF. CDR3 bases: TGCGCCAGCAGTCGGTGGGGGGCCCCGAACACTGAAGCTTTCTTT.

The rearrangement uses TRBV7-9 and TRBJ2-1; TRBD2 matches 8 bases. Germline trimming cut 0 bases from V and 4 bases from J; bases unmatched to any gene: 5. There are 16 residues in the CDR3. Per the germline V gene, CDR1 is SEHNR and CDR2 is FQNEAQ (reference sequence). CDR3: CASSLARGVFYNEQFF. Written as DNA, the CDR3 is TGTGCCAGCAGCTTAGCGCGGGGGGTTTTTTACAATGAGCAGTTCTTC.

The V and J genes are TRBV11-2 and TRBJ2-7; D is tentatively TRBD1 or TRBD2 (6 bases each). Deletions cut 4 bases from V and 1 base from J, with 14 bases between. CDR3 length equals 15 residues. Germline-derived CDR1 and CDR2 are SGHAT and FQNNGV. The CDR3 sequence: CASSSGRGLSYEQYF. In nucleotides, the CDR3 is TGTGCCAGCAGCTCCGGACGGGGGCTATCCTACGAGCAGTACTTC.

The rearrangement joins TRBV18 to TRBJ2-1; 8 bases are a match to TRBD1. This CDR3 has 15 amino acids. The germline V gene has CDR1 KGHSH and CDR2 LQKENI. V shed 2 bases and J 4 bases; nucleotides not matched to a gene: 4. CDR3 region: CASSPRGQAYNEQFF. Written as DNA, the CDR3 is TGTGCCAGCTCACCAAGGGGACAGGCGTACAATGAGCAGTTCTTC.